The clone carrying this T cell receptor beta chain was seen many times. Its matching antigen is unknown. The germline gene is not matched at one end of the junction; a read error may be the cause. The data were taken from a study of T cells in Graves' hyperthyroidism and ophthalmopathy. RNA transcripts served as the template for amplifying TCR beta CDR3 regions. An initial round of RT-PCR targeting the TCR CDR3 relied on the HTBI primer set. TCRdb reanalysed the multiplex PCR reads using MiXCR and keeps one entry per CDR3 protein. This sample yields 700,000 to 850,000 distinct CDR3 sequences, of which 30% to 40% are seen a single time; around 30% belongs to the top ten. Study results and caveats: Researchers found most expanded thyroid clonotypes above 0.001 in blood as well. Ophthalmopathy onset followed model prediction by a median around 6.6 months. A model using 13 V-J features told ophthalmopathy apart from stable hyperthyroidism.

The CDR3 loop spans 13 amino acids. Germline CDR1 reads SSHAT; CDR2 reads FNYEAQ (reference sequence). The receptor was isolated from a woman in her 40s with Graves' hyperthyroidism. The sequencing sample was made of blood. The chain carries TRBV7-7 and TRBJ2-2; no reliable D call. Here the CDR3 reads CASSLGPNRELFF. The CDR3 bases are TGTGCTAGCAGCTTAGGGCCTAATAGGGAGCTGTTTTTT.